Below, one TCR beta chain is given with its context. Produced via immunoSEQ multiplex PCR; TCRdb's table is partial and in-frame only. The sample consists of 180,000 or so clones, 80% to 95% of them appearing once. The data originate from a study of shared clonotypes between healthy human individuals. Study-level background: Per donor, three plates held CD4 naive cells, three held CD4 memory, two held CD8 naive and one held CD8 memory.

The CDR3 sequence is 14 residues long. Looked up from germline, CDR1 is SGHAT and CDR2 is FQNNGV. V is TRBV11-2 and J is TRBJ2-5; a weak D match, TRBD2 (5 bases). The J call may be in error: the DNA end matches TRBJ2-7 better. The source is a woman in her twenties or thirties in good health. Specimen: naive CD4+ T cells sorted from blood. Regarding subset: CD45RA+ positively selected. CDR3 sequence: CASSPSDWAYEQYF. CDR3 DNA sequence: TGTGCCAGCAGCCCGTCGGACTGGGCCTACGAGCAGTACTTC.